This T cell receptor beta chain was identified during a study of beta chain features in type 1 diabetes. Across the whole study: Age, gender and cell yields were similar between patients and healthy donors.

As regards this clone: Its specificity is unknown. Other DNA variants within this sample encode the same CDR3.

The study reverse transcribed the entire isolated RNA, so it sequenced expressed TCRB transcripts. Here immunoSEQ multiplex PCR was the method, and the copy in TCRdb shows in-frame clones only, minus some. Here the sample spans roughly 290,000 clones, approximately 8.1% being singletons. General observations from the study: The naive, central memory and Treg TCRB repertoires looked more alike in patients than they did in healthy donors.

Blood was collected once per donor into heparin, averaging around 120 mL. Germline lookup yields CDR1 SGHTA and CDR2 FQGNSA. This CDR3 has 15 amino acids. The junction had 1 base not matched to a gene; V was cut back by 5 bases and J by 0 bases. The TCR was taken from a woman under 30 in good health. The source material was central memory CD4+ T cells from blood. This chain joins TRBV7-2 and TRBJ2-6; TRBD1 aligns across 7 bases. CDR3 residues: CASSRQGSGANVLTF. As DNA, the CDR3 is TGTGCCAGCAGCCGACAGGGCTCTGGGGCCAACGTCCTGACTTTC.